Each of the 30 T cell receptor beta chains below was sequenced from the same sample in a study of shared clonotypes between healthy human individuals. This table comes from immunoSEQ multiplex PCR, and its TCRdb copy is limited to in-frame clones, with some not included. The data contain around 2.1 million clones, approximately 96% of them singletons. The sequencing sample was made of naive CD4+ T cells sorted from blood. The subset was: CD45RA+ positively selected. These receptors originate from a man aged 18-30 years in good health.

The gene calls are TRBV7-2 and TRBJ2-5, with D perhaps matching TRBD1 (6 bases). V was pared by 1 base and J by 1 base, with 10 bases between. The germline CDR1 and CDR2 sequences are SGHTA and FQGNSA. This CDR3 is built from 15 residues. The chain's CDR3 is CASSLEQGTQETQYF. Written as DNA, the CDR3 is TGTGCCAGCAGCTTAGAACAGGGAACCCAAGAGACCCAGTACTTC.

This clone was observed once. CDR3 nucleotides: TGTGCCAGCAGTTGGTTCGGCACAGATACGCAGTATTTT. This translates into CASSWFGTDTQYF. The chain joins TRBV6-6 to TRBJ2-3; D remains unclear. CDR3 size: 13 residues. V lost 4 bases and J 1 base, leaving 6 bases between the germline ends. CDR1 and CDR2 (germline): MNHNY, SVGAGI (reference sequence).

V gene TRBV5-1 combines with J gene TRBJ2-4, with D possibly TRBD2 on 5 matching bases. V was shortened by 2 bases and J by 0 bases, with 9 bases between the two germline ends. Germline V gene data show CDR1 as SGHRS and CDR2 as YFSETQ. The CDR3 extends over 15 amino acids. CDR3 coding DNA: TGCGCCAGCAGCTTTGCCGCGGGAGCCAAAAACATTCAGTACTTC. Translated: CASSFAAGAKNIQYF.

This chain links TRBV23-1 with TRBJ2-7; TRBD2 aligns across 12 bases. TRBV23-1 is an open reading frame whose function is uncertain. This CDR3 is 20 amino acids long. The junction had 24 bases not matched to a gene; V was cut back by 3 bases and J by 9 bases. Written as DNA, the CDR3 is TGCGCCAGCAGTCAGAACCGGGACAGGGTCCGACTAGCGGGGGAACTAGTGCAGTACTTC. Translation gives CASSQNRDRVRLAGELVQYF.

V and J are TRBV7-8 and TRBJ2-1, with 12 bases matching TRBD2. Germline V gene lookup returns CDR1 SGHVS and CDR2 FQNEAQ. After removal of 5 bases from V and 5 bases from J, the junction contained 4 bases not matched to a gene. This CDR3 is built from 15 residues. The DNA for the CDR3 is TGTGCCAGCAGCCTAGGACTAGCGGGGAACAATGAGCAGTTCTTC. Protein: CASSLGLAGNNEQFF.

CDR3 residues: CASSVTGTSAYQETQYF. The DNA of the CDR3 is TGCGCCAGCAGCGTAACCGGGACTAGCGCTTACCAAGAGACCCAGTACTTC. The chain uses TRBV5-1 and TRBJ2-5, with 10 bases identical to TRBD2. Germline CDR1 SGHRS, CDR2 YFSETQ. The J segment lost 0 bases and the V segment lost 4 bases, leaving 9 bases of the junction unmatched. This CDR3 comprises 17 residues.

Written as DNA, the CDR3 is TGTGCCAGCAGTTCCACGACAGGGAGGGAGACCCAGTACTTC. Protein: CASSSTTGRETQYF. The chain links TRBV6-5 to TRBJ2-5; tentative D call: TRBD1 (7 bases). V lost 4 bases and J 5 bases, leaving 14 bases between the germline ends. The CDR3 length is 14 residues. In germline, CDR1 is MNHEY, CDR2 SVGAGI.

The rearrangement joins TRBV5-4 to TRBJ2-5; tentatively, D is TRBD2 (6 bases). V was trimmed by 2 bases and J by 5 bases, leaving 19 bases between them. Per germline, CDR1 SGHNT and CDR2 YYREEE (reference sequence). This CDR3 has 16 amino acids. The DNA for the CDR3 is TGTGCCAGCAGCTTAATCGGCGGACTACCCTCGGAGACCCAGTACTTC. This gives the protein CASSLIGGLPSETQYF.

As to this clone: Relative to the germline gene, one junction end is altered; a read error may explain this. The chain combines TRBV28 with TRBJ1-6; 7 nucleotides line up with TRBD1. The germline CDR1 and CDR2 sequences are MDHEN and SYDVKM. CDR3 size: 14 residues. In DNA form, the CDR3 reads TGTGCCGGCCAGGACAGGTCCTTTAATTCACCCCTCCACTTT. The encoded protein is CAGQDRSFNSPLHF.

This chain joins TRBV11-2 and TRBJ2-3; D is ambiguous. CDR1 SGHAT and CDR2 FQNNGV come from the germline V gene. This CDR3 is built from 16 residues. The ends were cut back, 2 bases at V and 1 base at J, with 13 bases in the middle. CDR3 nucleotide sequence: TGTGCCAGCAGCTTAAACGGTCGACGGGGCACAGATACGCAGTATTTT. Translated, it gives CASSLNGRRGTDTQYF.

Comments on this clone: At the DNA level, this CDR3 is encoded by other sequences in the same sample as well. This chain connects TRBV5-1 to TRBJ2-5; TRBD2 might be the D (7 bases). Germline V CDR1 and CDR2: SGHRS, YFSETQ. This CDR3 contains 15 residues. V dropped 4 bases and J dropped 1 base, with 14 bases sitting between them. The CDR3 loop is CASSPLAGAQETQYF. The DNA for the CDR3 is TGCGCCAGCAGCCCACTTGCGGGGGCCCAAGAGACCCAGTACTTC.

The V call is TRBV28, the J call TRBJ1-1, with 7 bases aligning to TRBD1. Germline V gene data show CDR1 as MDHEN and CDR2 as SYDVKM. The CDR3 covers 13 residues. Trimming cost V 10 bases and J 1 base; bases outside gene matches: 6. The CDR3 region is CATCRQGNTEAFF. The CDR3, as DNA: TGTGCCACCTGTCGACAGGGGAACACTGAAGCTTTCTTT.

This chain joins TRBV20-1 and TRBJ1-5; D gene ambiguous. Germline lookup yields CDR1 DFQATT and CDR2 SNEGSKA (reference sequence). With 0 bases removed from V and 8 bases from J, the gap between germline ends came to 5 bases. The CDR3 extends over 11 amino acids. The CDR3 DNA reads as TGCAGTGCTAGAGAAAAGGAGCCCCAGCATTTT. As protein: CSAREKEPQHF.

The J gene is TRBJ2-1, the V gene TRBV6-5; weak D call: TRBD2 (5 bases). The CDR3 covers 12 residues. The germline V and J ends were trimmed by 6 bases and 10 bases, with 13 bases remaining between them. Germline V gene sequence: CDR1 MNHEY, CDR2 SVGAGI. The CDR3 coding sequence is TGTGCCAGCAGCCGACCCTCGGGGGAGCAGTTCTTC. This translates into CASSRPSGEQFF.

This sequence joins TRBV5-6 and TRBJ2-7; tentative D call: TRBD1 (5 bases). Trimming removed 0 bases at V and 3 bases at J, with 16 bases between. This CDR3 contains 16 residues. From germline, CDR1 is SGHDT and CDR2 YYEEEE. The CDR3 DNA follows: TGTGCCAGCAGCTTGGGACATGGGGCCGAGGACTACGAGCAGTACTTC. Protein product: CASSLGHGAEDYEQYF.

CDR3 nucleotide sequence: TGTGCCAGCAGCCTAGGACTAGCGGGAGTAGATACGCAGTATTTT. This codes for CASSLGLAGVDTQYF. The J gene is TRBJ2-3, the V gene TRBV11-2, with 13 bases aligning to TRBD2. V lost 5 bases and J lost 5; bases outside the gene matches: 4. Germline lookup yields CDR1 SGHAT and CDR2 FQNNGV. The CDR3 totals 15 residues.

V usage is TRBV28 and J usage is TRBJ1-1; 9 bases line up with TRBD1. Germline V gene data show CDR1 as MDHEN and CDR2 as SYDVKM. The CDR3 is 15 amino acids. The V gene end was trimmed by 6 bases and the J gene end by 1 base; junction bases not matched to a gene: 6. This CDR3 reads CASRVSGQGNTEAFF. For the CDR3, the DNA is TGTGCCAGCAGGGTCTCGGGACAGGGGAACACTGAAGCTTTCTTT.

A note on this clone: An end of the junction does not agree with germline; a read error may underlie this. V is TRBV10-2 and J is TRBJ1-5; 8 bases agree with TRBD1. Germline CDR1 reads WSHSY; CDR2 reads SAAADI. The CDR3 runs 15 residues. CDR3 in amino acids: CAGSEWGQGNQPQHF. The CDR3 DNA is TGCGCCGGCAGTGAGTGGGGACAGGGCAATCAGCCCCAGCATTTT.

This chain joins TRBV10-3 and TRBJ1-1; 9 bases are shared with TRBD1. There are 14 residues in the CDR3. Germline V gene data show CDR1 as ENHRY and CDR2 as SYGVKD. V gave up 7 bases and J gave up 4 bases; unmatched junction bases: 7. CDR3 region: CAITSGTGFTEAFF. In nucleotides, the CDR3 is TGTGCCATCACCTCCGGGACAGGGTTCACTGAAGCTTTCTTT.

The J gene is TRBJ2-7, the V gene TRBV10-3; 9 bases align to TRBD1. Germline V CDR1 and CDR2: ENHRY, SYGVKD. The J segment lost 6 bases and the V segment lost 5 bases, leaving 11 bases of the junction unmatched. The CDR3 contains 15 residues. The CDR3 nucleotides are TGTGCCATCAGTTACACCGGGACAGGGTCAACCGAGCAGTACTTC. This codes for CAISYTGTGSTEQYF.

V and J are TRBV5-6 and TRBJ2-7; 9 nucleotides line up with TRBD1. The germline gives CDR1 SGHDT, CDR2 YYEEEE. The CDR3 length is 14 residues. The junction had 9 bases not matched to a gene; V was cut back by 5 bases and J by 6 bases. Here the CDR3 reads CASSLGQGLSEQYF. In nucleotides, the CDR3 is TGTGCCAGCAGTTTAGGACAGGGGTTGAGCGAGCAGTACTTC. Variable domain in full (rest from reference TRBV5-6 and TRBJ2-7): DAGVTQSPTHLIKTRGQQVTLRCSPKSGHDTVSWYQQALGQGPQFIFQYYEEEERQRGNFPDRFSGHQFPNYSSELNVNALLLGDSALYLCASSLGQGLSEQYFGPGTRLTVT.

This chain uses TRBV18 with TRBJ1-6; 7 bases align to TRBD1. The CDR3 covers 17 residues. Germline trimming cut 4 bases from V and 5 bases from J; bases unmatched to any gene: 11. The germline V gene has CDR1 KGHSH and CDR2 LQKENI. The CDR3 bases are TGTGCCAGCTCACTTGGACAGGCACCCACTGATAATTCACCCCTCCACTTT. Translated, it gives CASSLGQAPTDNSPLHF.

The chain joins TRBV2 to TRBJ2-7; D remains unclear. Between the trimmed V and J ends, which lost 2 bases and 2 bases, there was a span of 10 bases. This CDR3 is built from 14 residues. Per the germline V gene, CDR1 is SNHLY and CDR2 is FYNNEI. CDR3 DNA: TGTGCCAGCAGTGAACGGTTTCTCCCCTACGAGCAGTACTTC. Protein: CASSERFLPYEQYF.

The genes are TRBV11-2 and TRBJ1-1; D not certain. Germline lookup yields CDR1 SGHAT and CDR2 FQNNGV. This CDR3 spans 13 amino acids. V lost 0 bases, J lost 5 bases, and 7 bases lay in between. This CDR3 reads CASSLERATEAFF. The CDR3 bases are TGTGCCAGCAGCTTAGAGAGGGCGACTGAAGCTTTCTTT.

This clone was detected once. The rearrangement links TRBV5-1 to TRBJ1-6, with 8 bases lining up with TRBD1. This CDR3 contains 14 residues. V lost 2 bases to trimming and J lost 6 bases; unmatched junction nucleotides: 1. Germline CDR1 SGHRS, CDR2 YFSETQ. In DNA form, the CDR3 reads TGCGCCAGCAGCTTACAGGGGGTTAATTCACCCCTCCACTTT. It yields the protein CASSLQGVNSPLHF.

The V and J genes are TRBV2 and TRBJ2-7, with D perhaps matching TRBD2 (5 bases). This CDR3 has 14 residues. The V end was cut by 2 bases, the J end by 3 bases, with 11 bases between. Germline assignment: CDR1 SNHLY and CDR2 FYNNEI. The CDR3: CASSEMGGFYEQYF. The CDR3 bases are TGTGCCAGCAGTGAAATGGGCGGGTTCTACGAGCAGTACTTC.

The genes are TRBV5-4 and TRBJ2-7; no definite D call. The CDR3 runs 12 residues. V was clipped by 6 bases and J by 6 bases, with 13 bases between them. CDR1 and CDR2 (germline): SGHNT, YYREEE (reference sequence). The CDR3 sequence is CASITPSGEQYF. The CDR3 DNA reads TGTGCCAGCATCACACCCTCCGGCGAGCAGTACTTC.

This chain links TRBV5-1 with TRBJ2-1, with D perhaps TRBD2 (5 bases). Trimming stripped 0 bases from V and 6 bases from J, with 10 bases between. The CDR3 length is 14 residues. CDR1 and CDR2 (germline): SGHRS, YFSETQ. The CDR3 loop is CASSLGGISNEQFF. The CDR3 DNA is TGCGCCAGCAGCTTGGGAGGGATCAGCAATGAGCAGTTCTTC.

The V gene is TRBV6-5, the J gene TRBJ2-5; 9 nucleotides agree with TRBD2. Looked up from germline, CDR1 is MNHEY and CDR2 is SVGAGI. Trimming cost V 8 bases and J 5 bases; bases outside gene matches: 12. The CDR3 is 15 amino acids. This chain's CDR3 is CASSREGSGSETQYF. Here the CDR3 DNA reads TGTGCCAGCTCCCGTGAGGGTAGCGGGAGCGAGACCCAGTACTTC.

The chain has TRBV7-2 and TRBJ2-3; 8 nucleotides align to TRBD2. The length of the CDR3 is 17 residues. The V and J ends lost 6 bases and 0 bases, in that order; junction bases with no gene match: 11. The germline V gene has CDR1 SGHTA and CDR2 FQGNSA. The CDR3 spells CASRGAGAGGSTDTQYF. The CDR3 coding sequence is TGTGCCAGCAGAGGTGCCGGGGCGGGAGGAAGCACAGATACGCAGTATTTT. The full variable domain, rest sourced from reference TRBV7-2 and TRBJ2-3, is GAGVSQSPSNKVTEKGKDVELRCDPISGHTALYWYRQSLGQGLEFLIYFQGNSAPDKSGLPSDRFSAERTGGSVSTLTIQRTQQEDSAVYLCASRGAGAGGSTDTQYFGPGTRLTVL.